Listed here are 25 T cell receptor beta chains from one sample, sequenced in a study of T cells in Graves' hyperthyroidism and ophthalmopathy. The CDR3 regions of TCR beta were amplified from RNA transcripts. The HTBI primer set served for first-round RT-PCR of the TCR CDR3. TCRdb reprocessed the multiplex PCR reads via MiXCR and lists one record per CDR3 protein. The sample lists hundreds of thousands of distinct CDR3 sequences, 15% to 19% occurring once. Sequenced input: blood. These receptor sequences come from a woman under 30 with Graves' hyperthyroidism.

This clonotype occurred a few times. V gene TRBV4-2 combines with J gene TRBJ1-2, with D perhaps matching TRBD1 (5 bases). Germline V gene data show CDR1 as LGHNA and CDR2 as YNFKEQ. CDR3 length equals 13 residues. Trimming cost V 1 base and J 7 bases, with 10 bases left between them. CDR3 coding DNA: TGTGCCAGCAGCCAAGCGTCTGGGGCTGGCTACACCTTC. This codes for CASSQASGAGYTF.

The CDR3, as DNA: TGTGCCAGCAGTTTTGAGAACGCCCCAGCGAGATACAATGAGCAGTTCTTC. The encoded protein is CASSFENAPARYNEQFF. The chain recombines TRBV28 with TRBJ2-1; D remains unclear. With 3 bases removed from V and 4 bases from J, the gap between germline ends came to 19 bases. Germline V gives CDR1 MDHEN, CDR2 SYDVKM. This CDR3 has 17 residues. Drawing the rest from reference TRBV28 and TRBJ2-1, the complete variable domain is DVKVTQSSRYLVKRTGEKVFLECVQDMDHENMFWYRQDPGLGLRLIYFSYDVKMKEKGDIPEGYSVSREKKERFSLILESASTNQTSMYLCASSFENAPARYNEQFFGPGTRLTVL.

This clonotype was counted ten times or more. V is TRBV11-2 and J is TRBJ2-2, with TRBD1 matching over 9 bases. V lost 0 bases and J lost 6; bases outside the gene matches: 11. Germline V lookup: CDR1 SGHAT, CDR2 FQNNGV. CDR3 size: 18 residues. CDR3 DNA sequence: TGTGCCAGCAGCTTAGATCGCCGGGACAGGGCCCGTCCCGGGGAGCTGTTTTTT. Translation gives CASSLDRRDRARPGELFF.

This rearrangement joins TRBV24-1 to TRBJ2-1, with 12 positions matching TRBD2. Germline V gives CDR1 KGHDR, CDR2 SFDVKD. Germline trimming cut 8 bases from V and 10 bases from J; bases unmatched to any gene: 14. The CDR3 extends over 16 amino acids. CDR3 residues: CATTKGTSGSLGEQFF. The CDR3 bases are TGTGCCACCACAAAAGGGACTAGCGGGTCCTTAGGGGAGCAGTTCTTC.

This clonotype was detected many times. This chain uses TRBV15 with TRBJ2-3, with D possibly being TRBD1 (6 bases). The CDR3 covers 15 residues. V was cut by 1 base and J by 4 bases, with 12 bases left in between. Germline CDR1 reads LNHNV; CDR2 reads YYDKDF (reference sequence). Here the CDR3 DNA reads TGTGCCACCAGCAGAGGGGCCAGGGGAGCAGATACGCAGTATTTT. This sequence encodes CATSRGARGADTQYF.

This clonotype was counted ten times or more. The chain carries TRBV11-2 and TRBJ2-7; D not resolved. Looked up from germline, CDR1 is SGHAT and CDR2 is FQNNGV. The CDR3 length is 15 residues. The V gene lost 2 bases and the J gene lost 2 bases, with 13 bases spanning the gap. The CDR3 DNA reads TGTGCCAGCAGCTTAAGCGAAACGCTACCCTACGAGCAGTACTTC. Residues: CASSLSETLPYEQYF.

The chain has TRBV4-1 and TRBJ2-2; unclear D gene. The CDR3 runs to 15 residues. Germline assignment: CDR1 MGHRA and CDR2 YSYEKL. Trimming shortened V by 3 bases and J by 7 bases, and 15 bases separated the two germline ends. The CDR3 loop reads CASSQLSPWVGELFF. The CDR3 DNA reads as TGCGCCAGCAGCCAGCTCAGTCCTTGGGTCGGGGAGCTGTTTTTT.

This clonotype has only a few counts. V is TRBV20-1 and J is TRBJ2-7, with a weak D call TRBD1 (6 bases). The length of the CDR3 is 16 residues. Germline loops: CDR1 DFQATT, CDR2 SNEGSKA (reference sequence). V shed 6 bases and J shed 3 bases, with 24 bases lying between them. The CDR3 region has the DNA TGCAGTGCCCCGACTCTGGACAGTTCCCCCTTCTACGAGCAGTACTTC. Its translation: CSAPTLDSSPFYEQYF.

The rearrangement links TRBV6-2 or TRBV6-3 to TRBJ2-1, with D tentatively TRBD1 (7 bases). The V and J ends lost 0 bases and 0 bases respectively, with 15 bases between them. The CDR3 loop spans 18 amino acids. The germline CDR1 and CDR2 sequences are MNHEY and SVGEGT. CDR3: CASSYSRRAGGSYNEQFF. Written as DNA, the CDR3 is TGTGCCAGCAGTTACTCACGGAGGGCAGGGGGCTCCTACAATGAGCAGTTCTTC.

There are many counts of this clonotype. The rearrangement joins TRBV6-1 to TRBJ1-1; D ambiguous. Germline CDR1 is MNHNS and CDR2 is SASEGT. The CDR3 spans 15 residues. Trimming cost V 7 bases and J 0 bases, with 15 bases left between them. The CDR3 DNA sequence: TGTGCCAGCACCGAAACGGGTAACTTGAACACTGAAGCTTTCTTT. This gives the protein CASTETGNLNTEAFF.

This clonotype was recorded many times. The rearrangement uses TRBV20-1 and TRBJ1-1; the D is unclear. Germline assignment: CDR1 DFQATT and CDR2 SNEGSKA (reference sequence). This CDR3 has 11 amino acids. The CDR3 sequence is CRANPNTEAFF. The DNA for the CDR3 is TGCAGAGCGAACCCAAACACTGAAGCTTTCTTT.

The rearrangement joins TRBV7-2 to TRBJ2-5, with 8 nucleotides matching TRBD2. Trimming cost V 2 bases and J 4 bases; bases outside gene matches: 6. CDR3 length: 15 amino acids. CDR1 and CDR2 from the germline V gene are SGHTA and FQGNSA. CDR3 bases: TGTGCCAGCAGCTTATCTTGGCTAGCGGGAGAGACCCAGTACTTC. Its translation is CASSLSWLAGETQYF.

This clonotype was recorded many times. The chain couples TRBV12-3 or TRBV12-4 to TRBJ2-1; D remains unclear. This CDR3 is built from 13 residues. V dropped 2 bases and J dropped 9 bases, with 11 bases sitting between them. The DNA of the CDR3 is TGTGCCAGCAGTTTACGACCCGTCGGTGAGCAGTTCTTC. This sequence encodes CASSLRPVGEQFF.

CDR3 nucleotides: TGTGCCAGCAGTCCGACAGGAGCAAACTATGGCTACACCTTC. Its translation: CASSPTGANYGYTF. The chain is built from TRBV27 and TRBJ1-2, with a possible D match to TRBD1 (6 bases). The CDR3 sequence is 14 residues long. Germline CDR1 is MNHEY and CDR2 is SMNVEV (reference sequence). The V gene lost 5 bases and the J gene lost 2 bases, with 12 bases spanning the gap.

This clonotype was seen repeatedly, ten times or more. As DNA, the CDR3 is TGTGCCAGCAGTTTGTCCGGGCCTACTTTGACCGGGGAGCTGTTTTTT. Translating gives CASSLSGPTLTGELFF. The rearrangement joins TRBV27 to TRBJ2-2, with D unresolved. This CDR3 is 16 amino acids long. Trimming pared 3 bases from V and 5 bases from J, leaving 16 bases between. CDR1 and CDR2 (germline): MNHEY, SMNVEV (reference sequence).

V gene TRBV3-1 combines with J gene TRBJ2-7, with 7 bases that match TRBD2. CDR3 size: 17 residues. The trim removed 2 bases at V and 0 bases at J, leaving 10 bases unmatched. The germline gives CDR1 LGHDT, CDR2 YNNKEL (reference sequence). The CDR3 DNA follows: TGTGCCAGCAGCCAATTAGCTTGGGAGGGGAGCTCCTACGAGCAGTACTTC. Its protein is CASSQLAWEGSSYEQYF.

CDR3 nucleotides: TGCGCCAGCAGCCAGGGATTAGCGGGGGGCCGGGGCGGGGAGCTGTTTTTT. As protein: CASSQGLAGGRGGELFF. The genes are TRBV4-1 and TRBJ2-2; 10 nucleotides agree with TRBD2. The ends lost 3 bases at V and 7 bases at J; junction bases unmatched: 11. The CDR3 runs 17 residues. CDR1 MGHRA and CDR2 YSYEKL come from the germline V gene.

This chain uses TRBV9 with TRBJ2-1; TRBD2 matches 7 bases. The length of the CDR3 is 19 residues. J gave up 2 bases and V 1 base, and 15 bases lay outside the gene matches. CDR1 is SGDLS and CDR2 is YYNGEE in the germline V gene. The DNA for the CDR3 is TGTGCCAGCAGCGTAAGATCCAGCGGGGCGACCGGACCCTACAATGAGCAGTTCTTC. Protein product: CASSVRSSGATGPYNEQFF.

The chain uses TRBV13 and TRBJ2-1; unclear D gene. CDR1 and CDR2 from the germline V gene are PRHDT and FYEKMQ (reference sequence). There are 15 residues in the CDR3. Trimming left V 4 bases short and J 6 bases short, with 16 bases between. The CDR3 DNA sequence: TGTGCCAGCAGCTCCAGGTCTGTGTTCATCAATGAGCAGTTCTTC. Translation gives CASSSRSVFINEQFF.

This clonotype was seen at least ten times. CDR3 loop: CATIPGGGVQETQYF. The CDR3 DNA reads as TGTGCCACCATCCCCGGCGGGGGGGTCCAAGAGACCCAGTACTTC. The V call is TRBV10-3, the J call TRBJ2-5; 9 positions match TRBD2. J gave up 1 base and V 10 bases, and 10 bases lay outside the gene matches. Germline V CDR1 and CDR2: ENHRY, SYGVKD. This CDR3 has 15 residues.

This clonotype showed up many times. The chain has TRBV12-3 or TRBV12-4 and TRBJ2-1, with unresolved D. Trimming took off 6 bases at V and 3 bases at J, with 9 bases between the two ends. CDR3 length: 13 residues. CDR3 sequence (DNA): TGTGCCAGCAGCCACAAAAGCTACAATGAGCAGTTCTTC. Its protein product is CASSHKSYNEQFF.

This clonotype was counted a few times. The CDR3 is CSARDSLNEKLFF. The CDR3 DNA sequence: TGCAGTGCTAGAGATTCCCTAAATGAAAAACTGTTTTTT. The chain recombines TRBV20-1 with TRBJ1-4; no reliable D call. This CDR3 has 13 amino acids. Per the germline V gene, CDR1 is DFQATT and CDR2 is SNEGSKA (reference sequence). V dropped 0 bases and J dropped 5 bases, with 7 bases sitting between them.

This clonotype appeared a few times. The V gene is TRBV19, the J gene TRBJ1-2; D is undetermined. V was trimmed by 5 bases and J by 2 bases, leaving 21 bases between them. There are 17 residues in the CDR3. Per germline, CDR1 LNHDA and CDR2 SQIVND (reference sequence). The DNA for the CDR3 is TGTGCCAGTAGTCTATCAGTTACGGGGATTACAAACTATGGCTACACCTTC. The encoded protein is CASSLSVTGITNYGYTF. Full variable domain (missing parts from reference TRBV19 and TRBJ1-2): DGGITQSPKYLFRKEGQNVTLSCEQNLNHDAMYWYRQDPGQGLRLIYYSQIVNDFQKGDIAEGYSVSREKKESFPLTVTSAQKNPTAFYLCASSLSVTGITNYGYTFGSGTRLTVV.

Remarks on this clonotype: Being one base from a much bigger clone, this may be a read error. The chain combines TRBV2 with TRBJ2-7, with 7 bases that match TRBD1. Germline CDR1 is SNHLY and CDR2 is FYNNEI. After removal of 8 bases from V and 3 bases from J, the junction contained 10 bases not matched to a gene. CDR3 length equals 14 residues. The CDR3 reads CASGLKGAGYEQYF. In DNA, the CDR3 is TGTGCCAGCGGTTTAAAGGGGGCCGGCTACGAGCAGTACTTC.

Remarks on this clonotype: A much larger clone sits a single nucleotide away, making a read error possible. This chain uses TRBV18 with TRBJ1-1; D is possibly TRBD1 (6 bases). The CDR3 extends over 15 amino acids. Germline assignment: CDR1 KGHSH and CDR2 LQKENI. V was trimmed by 1 base and J by 4 bases, leaving 13 bases between them. The CDR3 loop reads CASSPLTGSSTEAFF. CDR3 bases: TGTGCCAGCTCACCACTTACAGGGTCGAGCACTGAAGCTTTCTTT.